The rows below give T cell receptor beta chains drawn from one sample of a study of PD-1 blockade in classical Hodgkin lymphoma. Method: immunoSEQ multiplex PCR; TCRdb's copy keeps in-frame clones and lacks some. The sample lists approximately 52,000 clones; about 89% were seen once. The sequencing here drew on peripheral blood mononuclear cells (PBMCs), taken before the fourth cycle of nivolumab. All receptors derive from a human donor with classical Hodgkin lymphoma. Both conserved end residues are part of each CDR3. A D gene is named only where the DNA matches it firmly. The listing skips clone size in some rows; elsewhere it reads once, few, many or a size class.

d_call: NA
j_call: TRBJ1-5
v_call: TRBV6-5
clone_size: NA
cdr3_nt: TGTGCCAGCAGTTACAAGTCAAATCAGCCCCAGCATTTT
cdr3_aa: CASSYKSNQPQHF

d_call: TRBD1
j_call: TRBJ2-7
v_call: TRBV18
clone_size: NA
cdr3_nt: TGTGCCAGCTCACCCGATAGAGGGGGCGCGTCCAACGAGCAGTACTTC
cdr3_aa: CASSPDRGGASNEQYF

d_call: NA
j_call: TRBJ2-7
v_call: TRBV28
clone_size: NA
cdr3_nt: TGTGCCGTTAAGCGGGCAGGGGGGTACGAGCAGTACTTC
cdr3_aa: CAVKRAGGYEQYF

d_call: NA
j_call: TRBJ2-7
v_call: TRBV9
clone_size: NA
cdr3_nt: TGTGCCAGCAGCGTAGCGGACGGAGGATACGAGCAGTACTTC
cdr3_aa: CASSVADGGYEQYF

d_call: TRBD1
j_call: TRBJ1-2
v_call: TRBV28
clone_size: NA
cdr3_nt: TGTGCCAGCAGTTTTCGGGACAGGGCGGGCTACACCTTC
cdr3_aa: CASSFRDRAGYTF

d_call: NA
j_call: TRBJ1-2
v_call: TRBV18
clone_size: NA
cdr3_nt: TGTGCCAGCTCACGGGTTCAGGATCAGGATGGCTACACCTTC
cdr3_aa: CASSRVQDQDGYTF

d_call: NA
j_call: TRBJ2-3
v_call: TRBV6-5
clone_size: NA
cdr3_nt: TGTGCCAGCAGTTACCCCCGGACAGCTAGCACAGATACGCAGTATTTT
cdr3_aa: CASSYPRTASTDTQYF

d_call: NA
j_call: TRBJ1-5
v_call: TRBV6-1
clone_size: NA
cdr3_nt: TGTGCCAGCAGTGTGGGGCCGCTTGGCAATCAGCCCCAGCATTTT
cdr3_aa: CASSVGPLGNQPQHF

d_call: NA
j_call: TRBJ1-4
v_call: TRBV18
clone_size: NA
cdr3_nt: TGTGCCAGCTCACCACCCAGTGGGGCAGGGATAAGTGAAAAACTGTTTTTT
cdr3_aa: CASSPPSGAGISEKLFF

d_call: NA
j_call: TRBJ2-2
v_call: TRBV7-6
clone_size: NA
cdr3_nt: TGTGCCAGCAGCCCTTTCGCGGGGGCCTCCACCGGGGAGCTGTTTTTT
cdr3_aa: CASSPFAGASTGELFF

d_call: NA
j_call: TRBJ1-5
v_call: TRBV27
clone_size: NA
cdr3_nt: TGTGCCAGCAGTTTTAGTCGGTATAGCAATCAGCCCCAGCATTTT
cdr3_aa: CASSFSRYSNQPQHF

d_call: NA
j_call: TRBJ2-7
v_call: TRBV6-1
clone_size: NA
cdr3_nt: TGTGCCAGCAGTGAACTCCGGGTCAAAACCTACGAGCAGTACTTC
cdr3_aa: CASSELRVKTYEQYF

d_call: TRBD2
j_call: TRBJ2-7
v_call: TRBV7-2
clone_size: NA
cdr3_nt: TGTGCCAGCAGCTTTCCGGGACTAGCGGATTACGAGCAGTACTTC
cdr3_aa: CASSFPGLADYEQYF

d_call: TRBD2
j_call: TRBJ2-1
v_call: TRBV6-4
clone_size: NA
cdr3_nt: TGTGCCAGCAGTGACTCCGCGGGAGTAGGTGAGCAGTTCTTC
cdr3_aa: CASSDSAGVGEQFF

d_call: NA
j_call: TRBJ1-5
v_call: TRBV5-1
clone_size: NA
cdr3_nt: TGCGCCAGCAGCTTAGGACCTAATCAGCCCCAGCATTTT
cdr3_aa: CASSLGPNQPQHF

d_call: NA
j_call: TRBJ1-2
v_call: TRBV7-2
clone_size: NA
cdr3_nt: TGTGCCAGCAGCCTGGGGCAGGGGAACTATGGCTACACCTTC
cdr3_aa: CASSLGQGNYGYTF

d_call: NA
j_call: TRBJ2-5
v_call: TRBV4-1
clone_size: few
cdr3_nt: TGCGCCAGCAGCCACGCACCACGCTCCCAAGAGACCCAGTACTTC
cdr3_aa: CASSHAPRSQETQYF

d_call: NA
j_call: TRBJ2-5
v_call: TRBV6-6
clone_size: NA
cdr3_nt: TGTGCCAGCAGTTCCCGGTCGGCACAAGAGACCCAGTACTTC
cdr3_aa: CASSSRSAQETQYF

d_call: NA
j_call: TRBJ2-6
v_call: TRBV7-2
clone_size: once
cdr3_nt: TGTGCCAGCAGCCCCGGCGCTGGGGCCAACGTCCTGACTTTC
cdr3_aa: CASSPGAGANVLTF

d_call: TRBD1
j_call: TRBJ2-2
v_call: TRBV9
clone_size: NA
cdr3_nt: TGTGCCAGCAGCTCGACCCCCTCGGGACAGCTGAACACCGGGGAGCTGTTTTTT
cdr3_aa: CASSSTPSGQLNTGELFF

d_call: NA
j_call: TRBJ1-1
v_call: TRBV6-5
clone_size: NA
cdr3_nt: TGTGCCAGCAGTTATCGGGCTTTGAACACTGAAGCTTTCTTT
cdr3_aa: CASSYRALNTEAFF

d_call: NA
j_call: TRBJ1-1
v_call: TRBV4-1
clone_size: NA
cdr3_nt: TGCGCCAGCAGCTTCGGGGGGCGCCCGATGAACACTGAAGCTTTCTTT
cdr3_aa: CASSFGGRPMNTEAFF